This T cell receptor (beta chain) was found in a study of blood T cell repertoires in COVID-19. At the level of the study: The samples span acute and convalescent COVID-19 from the United States, Italy and Spain. T cells, B-cell-depleted T cells, or PBMCs supplied cDNA or gDNA.

In the source study's methods: Nucleated cell number was recorded as an estimate derived from reference gene primer amplification. Profiled with immunoSEQ multiplex PCR; TCRdb holds only in-frame clones, not every one. The V and J calls and clone size are taken from that table; D and trimming were inferred from the DNA. This table holds over 600,000 clones, 80% to 90% found once. V shed 1 base and J 5 bases; nucleotides not matched to a gene: 1. Germline CDR1 is WNHNN and CDR2 is SYGVQD (reference sequence). The CDR3 consists of 14 residues. Source material: peripheral blood. The rearrangement joins TRBV10-1 to TRBJ2-1; 8 nucleotides agree with TRBD1. The TCR originated in a woman aged 18-29 years with acute or convalescent COVID-19. The CDR3: CASSELDRDNEQFF. The CDR3 DNA reads TGCGCCAGCAGTGAGTTGGACAGGGACAATGAGCAGTTCTTC.